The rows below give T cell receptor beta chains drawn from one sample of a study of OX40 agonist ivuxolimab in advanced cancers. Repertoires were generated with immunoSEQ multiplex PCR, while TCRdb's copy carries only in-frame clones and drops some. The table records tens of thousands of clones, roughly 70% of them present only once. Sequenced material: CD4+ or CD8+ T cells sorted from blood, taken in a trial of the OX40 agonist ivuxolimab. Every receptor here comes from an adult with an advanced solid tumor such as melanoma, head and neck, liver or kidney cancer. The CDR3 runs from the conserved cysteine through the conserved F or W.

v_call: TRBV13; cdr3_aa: CASSFGETGGAFF
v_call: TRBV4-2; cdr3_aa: CASSLSAQHYGYTF
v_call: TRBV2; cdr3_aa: CASSDSYEQYF
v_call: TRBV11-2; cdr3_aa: CASSLQSYEQYF
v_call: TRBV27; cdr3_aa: CASSLSVGTSYEQYF
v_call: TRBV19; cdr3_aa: CASADPPLTDTQYF
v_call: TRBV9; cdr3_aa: CASSVAVAGNTGELFF
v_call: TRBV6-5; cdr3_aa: CASSPGNGQETQYF
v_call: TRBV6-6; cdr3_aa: CASRLTGNTEAFF
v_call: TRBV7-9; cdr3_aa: CASIEPGVGEKLFF
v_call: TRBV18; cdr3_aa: CASSLDRGRSSYEQYF
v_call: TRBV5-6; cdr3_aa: CASSVSSNQPQHF
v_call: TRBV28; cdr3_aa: CASIGVGQGGHEQFF
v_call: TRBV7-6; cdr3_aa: CASSLAGGYEQYF
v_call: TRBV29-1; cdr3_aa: CSVEEARFDTDTQYF
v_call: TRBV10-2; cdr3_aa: CASSEGYEQYF
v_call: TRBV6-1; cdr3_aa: CASSGYGTEAFF
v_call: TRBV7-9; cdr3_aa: CASSSNRDTQYF
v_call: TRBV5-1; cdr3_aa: CASSLVRVSTDTQYF
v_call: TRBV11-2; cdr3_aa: CASSLILGGGDNEQFF
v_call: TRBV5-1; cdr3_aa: CASSLGTAEGNTIYF
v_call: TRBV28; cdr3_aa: CASSLESFSTDTQYF
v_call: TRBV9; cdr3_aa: CASSVAGMAYEQYF
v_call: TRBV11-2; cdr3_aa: CASSLSLADSGEQYF
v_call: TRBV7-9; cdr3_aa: CASSPRGSYEQYF
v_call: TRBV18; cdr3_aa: CASSTGDREQYF